This TCR beta chain was identified in a study of CD8+ T cells in alopecia areata. At the level of the study: It was 6 to 18 months of tofacitinib, and then there were 6 months off drug.

Trimming at V came to 8 bases and at J to 3 bases, leaving 5 bases not matched to a gene. Germline V gene data show CDR1 as LNHDA and CDR2 as SQIVND (reference sequence). The CDR3 sequence is 13 residues long. Notes on this clone: Its cognate antigen is unknown.

Extraction and reverse transcription of RNA yielded cDNA as the sequencing template. The assay was immunoSEQ multiplex PCR, and TCRdb's table has in-frame clones only and misses some. The table includes 180,000 or so clones, 51% detected once. Study results and limitations: Researchers reported that TCR sharing among patients proved less clear than in mice, possibly HLA-linked. Because of a solitary nonresponder, the connection of baseline CD8+ expansion to response stays uncertain.

Treatment given: oral pan-JAK inhibitor, 5-10 mg twice daily. Collection of lesional scalp punch biopsies and peripheral blood was performed in alopecia areata patients. Sample: CD8+ T cells sorted from blood, taken around week 54, from a patient treated with tofacitinib. The chain joins TRBV19 to TRBJ2-7; 9 bases are a match to TRBD1. The receptor's source is a human donor with alopecia areata. For the CDR3, the DNA is TGTGCCAGTGCCGGGACAGGGTACTACGAGCAGTACTTC. Translating gives CASAGTGYYEQYF.